Here is one TCR beta chain with its context. No antigen is known for it. These data belong to a study of T cell responses to AZD1222 COVID-19 vaccine. Study results and caveats: Two AZD1222 doses significantly raised spike-specific TCR breadth and depth over controls. Donors, mostly white British, included more females; clonal diversity was possibly underestimated.

Some clones are missing from TCRdb's copy, which holds only in-frame ones; the method was immunoSEQ multiplex PCR. This sample yields 130,000 or so clones, of which approximately 88% are seen a single time; 4.5% to 7% belongs to the top ten. The specimen comprised peripheral blood, sampled 28 days after the second AZD1222 dose. The sequence was collected from an adult who received the AZD1222 COVID-19 vaccine.

The CDR3 sequence: CASTRGGYTEAFF. The DNA for the CDR3 is TGTGCCAGCACGAGGGGGGGGTACACTGAAGCTTTCTTT. The chain combines TRBV12-3 or TRBV12-4 with TRBJ1-1; a weak D match, TRBD1 (6 bases). CDR3 length: 13 residues. Trimming removed 7 bases from V and 3 bases from J, with 12 bases in between.